This T cell receptor beta chain was identified during a study of control samples from healthy donors and cancer patients. The CDR3 length is 14 residues. Germline assignment: CDR1 MNHNS and CDR2 SASEGT. V dropped 1 base and J dropped 8 bases, with 14 bases sitting between them. This clone appeared a single time. Profiled with immunoSEQ multiplex PCR; TCRdb holds only in-frame clones, not every one. Of 150,000 to 200,000 clones in the sample, about 90% were seen once. This receptor was identified in a woman between 50 and 59 years old in good health. Sequences were obtained from blood. This sequence joins TRBV6-1 and TRBJ1-1; the D is unclear. The CDR3 nucleotides read TGTGCCAGCAGTGAAGGGGCAGGTCGAAAGGAAGCTTTCTTT. Translated: CASSEGAGRKEAFF.